The 30 T cell receptor beta chains below all came from one sample that was sequenced in a study of cytomegalovirus exposure and HLA in healthy donors. Measured with immunoSEQ multiplex PCR; TCRdb has only the in-frame clones, and not every one. Here the sample spans under 250,000 clones, 70% to 90% being singletons. Material: PBMCs. The receptors come from a woman aged 18-29 years in good health and CMV-seronegative.

This clone has more than one count but fewer than ten. V gene TRBV5-4 combines with J gene TRBJ1-6; no clear D. Deletions cut 7 bases from V and 7 bases from J, with 15 bases between. This CDR3 spans 14 amino acids. CDR1 is SGHNT and CDR2 is YYREEE in the germline V gene (reference sequence). CDR3 amino acids: CASGSGSLNSPLHF. CDR3 DNA: TGTGCCAGCGGGTCGGGGTCATTAAATTCACCCCTCCACTTT. Combining the CDR3 with reference TRBV5-4 and TRBJ1-6 gives the whole variable domain ETGVTQSPTHLIKTRGQQVTLRCSSQSGHNTVSWYQQALGQGPQFIFQYYREEENGRGNFPPRFSGLQFPNYSSELNVNALELDDSALYLCASGSGSLNSPLHFGNGTRLTVT.

CDR3: CASSLDNRGNQPQHF. The CDR3 DNA reads TGCGCCAGCAGCTTGGACAACAGGGGGAATCAGCCCCAGCATTTT. The V and J genes are TRBV5-1 and TRBJ1-5; 8 positions match TRBD1. Germline assignment: CDR1 SGHRS and CDR2 YFSETQ. The CDR3 is 15 residues long. V gave up 0 bases and J gave up 4 bases; unmatched junction bases: 3.

The chain links TRBV19 to TRBJ2-5, with TRBD1 as a possible D gene (5 bases). CDR1 is LNHDA and CDR2 is SQIVND in the germline V gene (reference sequence). CDR3 length equals 11 residues. V lost 6 bases and J lost 11, with 13 bases in between. CDR3 amino acids: CASRLDSWQYF. The DNA of the CDR3 is TGTGCCAGTAGACTCGACAGCTGGCAGTACTTC.

The rearrangement joins TRBV13 to TRBJ1-1, with D possibly matching TRBD1 (5 bases). The ends were cut back, 4 bases at V and 6 bases at J, with 12 bases in the middle. Germline V gene lookup returns CDR1 PRHDT and CDR2 FYEKMQ (reference sequence). The CDR3 totals 13 residues. CDR3 sequence reads: CASSSPGAAEAFF. DNA for the CDR3: TGTGCCAGCAGCTCCCCCGGGGCCGCTGAAGCTTTCTTT.

The genes are TRBV2 and TRBJ2-6; 7 bases agree with TRBD1. The CDR3 is 18 residues long. Germline trimming cut 4 bases from V and 0 bases from J; bases unmatched to any gene: 9. Germline V CDR1 and CDR2: SNHLY, FYNNEI. The CDR3 coding sequence is TGTGCCAGCAGTGCAGAGGGGACAGCAAGCTCTGGGGCCAACGTCCTGACTTTC. It codes for CASSAEGTASSGANVLTF.

This clone came up a few times. This chain joins TRBV2 and TRBJ2-7; D may be TRBD1 (6 bases). Germline lookup yields CDR1 SNHLY and CDR2 FYNNEI. This CDR3 comprises 16 residues. Trimming took 7 bases from V and 0 from J, leaving 19 bases between them. CDR3 amino acids: CASISQGSFVSYEQYF. Written as DNA, the CDR3 is TGTGCCAGCATCAGTCAGGGGTCTTTTGTCTCCTACGAGCAGTACTTC.

The V and J genes are TRBV4-1 and TRBJ2-5; D might be TRBD2 (5 bases). The length of the CDR3 is 13 residues. Trimming cost V 4 bases and J 5 bases, with 11 bases left between them. Germline V gives CDR1 MGHRA, CDR2 YSYEKL. This CDR3 is CASSRTSGETQYF. The CDR3 DNA follows: TGCGCCAGCAGCCGGACGAGCGGTGAGACCCAGTACTTC.

This chain links TRBV6-5 with TRBJ2-7; tentatively, D is TRBD2 (6 bases). The CDR3 consists of 14 residues. V lost 6 bases to trimming and J lost 2 bases, with 14 bases between them. Germline V gives CDR1 MNHEY, CDR2 SVGAGI. The CDR3 region has the DNA TGTGCCAGCAGCCAAACCGGGACTCCCTACGAGCAGTACTTC. Translated, it gives CASSQTGTPYEQYF.

The chain combines TRBV5-1 with TRBJ1-5, with TRBD1 as a possible D gene (5 bases). Germline assignment: CDR1 SGHRS and CDR2 YFSETQ. This CDR3 has 13 amino acids. V lost 4 bases to trimming and J lost 6 bases, with 11 bases between them. This chain's CDR3 is CASSLGGVQPQHF. For the CDR3, the DNA is TGCGCCAGCAGCCTCGGAGGGGTTCAGCCCCAGCATTTT.

V gene TRBV7-3 combines with J gene TRBJ1-1, with D uncertain. The CDR3 is 15 residues long. V was shortened by 5 bases and J by 5 bases, with 18 bases between the two germline ends. CDR1 SGHTA and CDR2 FQGTGA come from the germline V gene. CDR3 DNA sequence: TGTGCCAGCAGCCCCGGAGGAGGCTGGGATACTGAAGCTTTCTTT. As protein: CASSPGGGWDTEAFF.

The V gene is TRBV5-1, the J gene TRBJ2-2; D is unresolved. Between the trimmed V and J ends, which lost 0 bases and 3 bases, there was a span of 12 bases. CDR3 length: 16 amino acids. CDR1 SGHRS and CDR2 YFSETQ come from the germline V gene. CDR3: CASSLGGYRYTGELFF. In DNA, the CDR3 is TGCGCCAGCAGCTTGGGGGGATACAGATACACCGGGGAGCTGTTTTTT. The entire variable domain, with the rest obtained from reference TRBV5-1 and TRBJ2-2, is as follows: KAGVTQTPRYLIKTRGQQVTLSCSPISGHRSVSWYQQTPGQGLQFLFEYFSETQRNKGNFPGRFSGRQFSNSRSEMNVSTLELGDSALYLCASSLGGYRYTGELFFGEGSRLTVL.

The chain carries TRBV30 and TRBJ2-7; 10 bases map to TRBD2. V shed 0 bases and J 4 bases; nucleotides not matched to a gene: 3. CDR3 length: 14 residues. The V gene's germline CDR1 is GTSNPN and CDR2 SVGIG (reference sequence). Here the CDR3 reads CAWSVPSGSYEQYF. DNA for the CDR3: TGTGCCTGGAGTGTACCTAGCGGGAGTTACGAGCAGTACTTC. Complete variable domain (other parts from reference TRBV30 and TRBJ2-7): SQTIHQWPATLVQPVGSPLSLECTVEGTSNPNLYWYRQAAGRGLQLLFYSVGIGQISSEVPQNLSASRPQDRQFILSSKKLLLSDSGFYLCAWSVPSGSYEQYFGPGTRLTVT.

The chain couples TRBV4-1 to TRBJ2-1; perhaps D is TRBD1 or TRBD2 (5 bases each). Germline V gene sequence: CDR1 MGHRA, CDR2 YSYEKL. Between the trimmed V and J ends, which lost 5 bases and 8 bases, there was a span of 16 bases. The CDR3 spans 14 residues. Written as DNA, the CDR3 is TGCGCCAGCAGCTACCGGGACGGTGGGTATGAGCAGTTCTTC. Its translation is CASSYRDGGYEQFF.

V and J are TRBV29-1 and TRBJ1-5; tentatively, D is TRBD1 (6 bases). Trimming left V 6 bases short and J 2 bases short, with 11 bases between. This CDR3 comprises 13 residues. Germline CDR1 and CDR2: SQVTM and ANQGSEA. CDR3 coding DNA: TGCAGCGTAGCAGGGGAGGGCAATCAGCCCCAGCATTTT. It yields the protein CSVAGEGNQPQHF.

As to this clone: The germline gene is not matched at one end of the junction; a read error may be the cause. The CDR3: CASRFLGQVNQPQHF. The CDR3 coding sequence is TGTGCCAGCCGTTTTCTAGGACAGGTCAATCAGCCCCAGCATTTT. The chain uses TRBV27 and TRBJ1-5, with 7 bases fitting TRBD1. The CDR3 is 15 residues long. Germline CDR1 is MNHEY and CDR2 is SMNVEV (reference sequence).

The chain joins TRBV6-5 to TRBJ1-1, with no clear D. The germline V gene has CDR1 MNHEY and CDR2 SVGAGI. Trimming shortened V by 6 bases and J by 9 bases, and 14 bases separated the two germline ends. CDR3 length equals 12 residues. This CDR3 is CASSPPEGKAFF. CDR3 nucleotides: TGTGCCAGCAGCCCTCCGGAGGGAAAAGCTTTCTTT.

The rearrangement uses TRBV5-6 and TRBJ1-1, with 7 positions matching TRBD1. Germline CDR1 reads SGHDT; CDR2 reads YYEEEE. The CDR3 is 15 amino acids. V lost 1 base and J lost 4; bases outside the gene matches: 7. The CDR3 region is CASSLSVQGGTEAFF. In DNA form, the CDR3 reads TGTGCCAGCAGCTTGTCCGTTCAGGGGGGCACTGAAGCTTTCTTT. The entire variable domain, with the rest obtained from reference TRBV5-6 and TRBJ1-1, is as follows: DAGVTQSPTHLIKTRGQQVTLRCSPKSGHDTVSWYQQALGQGPQFIFQYYEEEERQRGNFPDRFSGHQFPNYSSELNVNALLLGDSALYLCASSLSVQGGTEAFFGQGTRLTVV.

As to this clone: The same CDR3 arises from other DNA sequences in this sample as well. The V call is TRBV6-5, the J call TRBJ2-1; D is undetermined. Trimming took 3 bases from V and 6 from J, leaving 3 bases between them. This CDR3 is 11 amino acids long. CDR1 and CDR2 (germline): MNHEY, SVGAGI. CDR3 coding DNA: TGTGCCAGCAGTTATGGCAATGAGCAGTTCTTC. Translated, it gives CASSYGNEQFF.

The V gene is TRBV7-9, the J gene TRBJ2-3; the D is unclear. V lost 0 bases to trimming and J lost 0 bases, with 7 bases between them. The CDR3 is made up of 15 amino acids. The germline gives CDR1 SEHNR, CDR2 FQNEAQ (reference sequence). The CDR3 DNA follows: TGTGCCAGCAGCTTAGCGGGGTCTAGCACAGATACGCAGTATTTT. Encoded protein: CASSLAGSSTDTQYF.

This chain connects TRBV25-1 to TRBJ2-1, with D possibly matching TRBD1 (5 bases). The V gene's germline CDR1 is MGHDK and CDR2 SYGVNS. This CDR3 has 15 residues. With 5 bases removed from V and 2 bases from J, the gap between germline ends came to 13 bases. The CDR3 nucleotides read TGTGCCAGCAGTACCCACAGGAGTACCTACAATGAGCAGTTCTTC. This codes for CASSTHRSTYNEQFF.

Only a few counts were recorded for this clone. This sequence joins TRBV9 and TRBJ1-5; unclear D gene. V was clipped by 1 base and J by 2 bases, with 7 bases between them. CDR1 is SGDLS, CDR2 YYNGEE, per germline. The CDR3 is 14 amino acids. The CDR3 DNA is TGTGCCAGCAGCGTACACGGGGGCAATCAGCCCCAGCATTTT. Its translation is CASSVHGGNQPQHF.

The rearrangement uses TRBV5-1 and TRBJ2-7; the match to TRBD2 covers 14 bases. J lost 4 bases, V lost 0 bases, and 9 bases had no gene match. The germline gives CDR1 SGHRS, CDR2 YFSETQ. This CDR3 region has 18 residues. The CDR3 region is CASSLAETSGGAVYEQYF. CDR3 coding DNA: TGCGCCAGCAGCTTGGCCGAGACTAGCGGGGGGGCCGTGTACGAGCAGTACTTC.

This chain joins TRBV7-9 and TRBJ1-2, with a tentative D call TRBD1 (6 bases). Trimming took 5 bases from V and 8 from J, leaving 15 bases between them. The CDR3 runs to 13 residues. Germline V CDR1 and CDR2: SEHNR, FQNEAQ (reference sequence). CDR3 amino acids: CASSPGQGWGYTF. In DNA form, the CDR3 reads TGTGCCAGCAGCCCGGGTCAGGGGTGGGGCTACACCTTC.

The chain couples TRBV11-2 to TRBJ1-2, with D unclear. The CDR3 is 12 residues long. The germline gives CDR1 SGHAT, CDR2 FQNNGV. V lost 4 bases to trimming and J lost 4 bases, with 7 bases between them. The CDR3 DNA follows: TGTGCCAGCAGCTCCACAACCTATGGCTACACCTTC. Translation: CASSSTTYGYTF.

The rearrangement uses TRBV5-1 and TRBJ1-2, with D possibly being TRBD1 (5 bases). Germline assignment: CDR1 SGHRS and CDR2 YFSETQ. This CDR3 has 16 amino acids. V lost 1 base and J 0 bases, leaving 13 bases between the germline ends. The CDR3 region has the DNA TGCGCCAGCAGCTTGCGGGACCTACAAGCTAACTATGGCTACACCTTC. It is translated as CASSLRDLQANYGYTF.

V usage is TRBV28 and J usage is TRBJ2-7; possible D gene TRBD1, 6 bases. Trimming cost V 6 bases and J 2 bases, with 17 bases left between them. From germline, CDR1 is MDHEN and CDR2 SYDVKM. This CDR3 spans 15 amino acids. The CDR3 loop reads CASRTGTRGPYEQYF. The CDR3 bases are TGTGCCAGCAGAACCGGGACCAGGGGCCCCTACGAGCAGTACTTC.

The chain joins TRBV6-5 to TRBJ2-3; D call uncertain. This CDR3 is 14 amino acids long. Trimming left V 4 bases short and J 1 base short, with 9 bases between. Germline V gene data show CDR1 as MNHEY and CDR2 as SVGAGI. The CDR3 here is CASSSPLGTDTQYF. In DNA, the CDR3 is TGTGCCAGCAGTTCTCCTCTGGGCACAGATACGCAGTATTTT.

The V and J genes are TRBV2 and TRBJ2-7; D possibly matches TRBD1 or TRBD2 (5 bases each). The germline gives CDR1 SNHLY, CDR2 FYNNEI. The CDR3 spans 14 residues. Trimming removed 3 bases at V and 2 bases at J, with 11 bases between. CDR3 protein: CASSEGRAAYEQYF. As DNA, the CDR3 is TGTGCCAGCAGTGAGGGGCGGGCGGCCTACGAGCAGTACTTC.

The chain is built from TRBV29-1 and TRBJ2-4, with TRBD2 matching over 8 bases. J gave up 11 bases and V 1 base, and 13 bases lay outside the gene matches. Germline CDR1 and CDR2: SQVTM and ANQGSEA. The CDR3 has 15 amino acids. For the CDR3, the DNA is TGCAGCGTTGAAGGGGTAGGAAGCGGGAGTAGAGTTCAGTACTTC. Residues: CSVEGVGSGSRVQYF.

This rearrangement joins TRBV30 to TRBJ1-1; no reliable D call. The V and J ends lost 2 bases and 5 bases respectively, with 12 bases between them. The CDR3 has 13 amino acids. Germline loops: CDR1 GTSNPN, CDR2 SVGIG (reference sequence). CDR3 sequence reads: CAWSPMFQTEAFF. The CDR3 DNA sequence: TGTGCCTGGAGTCCCATGTTTCAGACTGAAGCTTTCTTT.